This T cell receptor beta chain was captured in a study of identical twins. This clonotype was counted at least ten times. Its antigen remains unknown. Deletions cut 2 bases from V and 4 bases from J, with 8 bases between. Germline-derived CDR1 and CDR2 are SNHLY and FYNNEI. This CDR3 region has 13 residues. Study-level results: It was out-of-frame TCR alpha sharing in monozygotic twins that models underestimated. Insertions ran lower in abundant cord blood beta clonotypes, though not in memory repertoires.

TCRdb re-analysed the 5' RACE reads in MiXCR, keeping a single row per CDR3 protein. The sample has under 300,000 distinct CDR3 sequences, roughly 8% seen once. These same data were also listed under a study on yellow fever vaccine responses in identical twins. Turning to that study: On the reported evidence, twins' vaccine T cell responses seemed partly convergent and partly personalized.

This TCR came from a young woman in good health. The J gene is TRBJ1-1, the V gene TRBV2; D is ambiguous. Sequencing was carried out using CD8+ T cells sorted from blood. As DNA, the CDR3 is TGTGCCAGCAGTGAATATGTGGGCACTGAAGCTTTCTTT. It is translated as CASSEYVGTEAFF.